One sample yielded the 21 T cell receptor beta chains listed below, sequenced in a study of shared clonotypes between healthy human individuals (dated by TCRdb to the early 2020s). The library was generated by the immunoSEQ multiplex PCR assay. TCRdb's version of the immuneACCESS table is confined to in-frame rearrangements and falls short of the full clone set. An unresolved V gene accounts for under half of the shortfall where checked; the remainder is of unknown origin. The sample table contains approximately 1,500,000 clones; only one count was recorded for roughly 96% of them. The top ten constitute 1% to 1.5% of the sample. The sequenced material came from naive CD4+ T cells sorted from blood. The meaning of the sample's cell subset or site label: CD45RA+ positively selected. The receptors derive from a man aged 30 to 45 in good health.

The CDR3 is CASSFWGVGSYNEQFF. CDR3 nucleotide sequence: TGTGCCAGCAGCTTCTGGGGGGTTGGCTCCTACAATGAGCAGTTCTTC. V gene TRBV7-9 combines with J gene TRBJ2-1; possible D gene TRBD2, 6 bases. CDR1 SEHNR and CDR2 FQNEAQ come from the germline V gene (reference sequence). V gave up 3 bases and J gave up 0 bases, with 12 bases separating them. This CDR3 has 16 amino acids.

The V call is TRBV4-3, the J call TRBJ1-1, with a possible D match to TRBD1 (5 bases). V was cut by 4 bases and J by 4 bases, with 16 bases left in between. This CDR3 has 15 residues. Germline-derived CDR1 and CDR2 are LGHNA and YSLEER. CDR3 DNA sequence: TGCGCCAGCAGCCCCCGTCCGGGGGTGAGCACTGAAGCTTTCTTT. It yields the protein CASSPRPGVSTEAFF.

The genes are TRBV7-9 and TRBJ2-4; D might be TRBD2 (5 bases). In germline, CDR1 is SEHNR, CDR2 FQNEAQ (reference sequence). The CDR3 consists of 16 residues. The V end was cut by 5 bases, the J end by 0 bases, with 14 bases between. The CDR3: CASSRTGLPAKNIQYF. Here the CDR3 DNA reads TGTGCCAGCAGCCGTACCGGACTCCCAGCCAAAAACATTCAGTACTTC.

The V call is TRBV6-1, the J call TRBJ2-3; unclear D gene. Trimming took 8 bases from V and 6 from J, leaving 21 bases between them. Germline assignment: CDR1 MNHNS and CDR2 SASEGT. The CDR3 is made up of 15 amino acids. CDR3 protein: CASFHYTARTDTQYF. The CDR3 DNA reads TGTGCCAGCTTTCACTACACAGCACGAACGGATACGCAGTATTTT.

This clone was seen just once. The V and J genes are TRBV28 and TRBJ1-2; D is unclear. Trimming stripped 4 bases from V and 4 bases from J, with 19 bases between. Germline loops: CDR1 MDHEN, CDR2 SYDVKM. The CDR3 has 16 residues. The DNA of the CDR3 is TGTGCCAGCAGTTGGAGTTCGGGCAGTGGTAGCTATGGCTACACCTTC. Its translation is CASSWSSGSGSYGYTF.

The chain is built from TRBV7-9 and TRBJ2-3, with 7 bases aligning to TRBD2. This CDR3 region has 17 residues. The V segment lost 3 bases and the J segment 5 bases; nucleotides outside the gene matches: 14. Germline V lookup: CDR1 SEHNR, CDR2 FQNEAQ (reference sequence). CDR3 in DNA: TGTGCCAGCAGCTTGAATCCGATTACTAGCGACAAAGATACGCAGTATTTT. Translated: CASSLNPITSDKDTQYF.

This clone was observed once. The chain employs TRBV4-3 and TRBJ1-2; TRBD1 is a possible D gene (6 bases). With 5 bases removed from V and 7 bases from J, the gap between germline ends came to 20 bases. This CDR3 has 15 amino acids. CDR1 and CDR2 (germline): LGHNA, YSLEER. CDR3 sequence reads: CASSDWGQGIAGYTF. Written as DNA, the CDR3 is TGCGCCAGCAGCGATTGGGGGCAGGGAATTGCTGGCTACACCTTC.

This chain connects TRBV5-1 to TRBJ2-7; D unclear. Germline lookup yields CDR1 SGHRS and CDR2 YFSETQ. CDR3 size: 12 residues. V lost 3 bases and J 3 bases, leaving 7 bases between the germline ends. The CDR3 protein is CASSSSDYEQYF. CDR3 bases: TGCGCCAGCAGCTCTTCGGACTACGAGCAGTACTTC.

The V gene is TRBV5-1, the J gene TRBJ2-6, with a tentative D call TRBD1 (6 bases). Trimming cost V 1 base and J 0 bases, with 11 bases left between them. CDR1 is SGHRS, CDR2 YFSETQ, per germline. The CDR3 loop spans 17 amino acids. DNA for the CDR3: TGCGCCAGCAGCTTGTCGAGCAGGGGCTCTGGGGCCAACGTCCTGACTTTC. Translating gives CASSLSSRGSGANVLTF.

The chain uses TRBV18 and TRBJ1-2; possible D gene TRBD1, 5 bases. The length of the CDR3 is 16 residues. The V and J ends lost 0 bases and 5 bases respectively, with 16 bases between them. Germline CDR1 KGHSH, CDR2 LQKENI. Here the CDR3 reads CASSPPLGVGVYGYTF. The DNA for the CDR3 is TGTGCCAGCTCACCACCCTTGGGGGTAGGAGTATATGGCTACACCTTC.

This chain connects TRBV19 to TRBJ1-4, with a tentative D call TRBD1 (6 bases). Germline CDR1 is LNHDA and CDR2 is SQIVND (reference sequence). This CDR3 is 14 amino acids long. Trimming cost V 7 bases and J 8 bases, with 17 bases left between them. Here the CDR3 reads CASIDPGQGEKLFF. CDR3 nucleotide sequence: TGTGCCAGTATTGATCCGGGACAAGGGGAAAAACTGTTTTTT. The full variable domain, completed using reference TRBV19 and TRBJ1-4, is DGGITQSPKYLFRKEGQNVTLSCEQNLNHDAMYWYRQDPGQGLRLIYYSQIVNDFQKGDIAEGYSVSREKKESFPLTVTSAQKNPTAFYLCASIDPGQGEKLFFGSGTQLSVL.

This clone appeared once. This chain connects TRBV9 to TRBJ1-1; D not resolved. The germline V and J ends were trimmed by 4 bases and 6 bases, with 13 bases remaining between them. This CDR3 is 13 amino acids long. CDR1 SGDLS and CDR2 YYNGEE come from the germline V gene. The CDR3 loop reads CASSLGYFSEAFF. CDR3 coding DNA: TGTGCCAGCAGCCTGGGTTATTTCTCTGAAGCTTTCTTT.

The chain carries TRBV6-6 and TRBJ2-7; D remains ambiguous. Germline V gene lookup returns CDR1 MNHNY and CDR2 SVGAGI (reference sequence). The CDR3 runs to 14 residues. V gave up 8 bases and J gave up 3 bases, with 17 bases separating them. CDR3 coding DNA: TGTGCCAGCGGGCGCCAAGGGCGAGGCTACGAGCAGTACTTC. It codes for CASGRQGRGYEQYF.

This clone was detected a few times. As DNA, the CDR3 is TGTGCCAGCAAGGGCGGTGGAAACACCATATATTTT. Translating gives CASKGGGNTIYF. The V and J genes are TRBV6-1 and TRBJ1-3, with unresolved D. V gave up 7 bases and J gave up 3 bases, with 7 bases separating them. Per germline, CDR1 MNHNS and CDR2 SASEGT. This CDR3 is 12 amino acids long.

This rearrangement joins TRBV6-6 to TRBJ2-1; 8 nucleotides match TRBD2. Germline CDR1 MNHNY, CDR2 SVGAGI (reference sequence). J was trimmed by 4 bases and V by 6 bases; bases with no gene match: 11. This CDR3 is built from 16 residues. The CDR3 nucleotides are TGTGCCAGCAGCAGCGTAGCGGGAACCTCTTACAATGAGCAGTTCTTC. Protein: CASSSVAGTSYNEQFF.

V gene TRBV25-1 combines with J gene TRBJ2-4; D is perhaps TRBD2 (6 bases). The CDR3 consists of 14 residues. V lost 5 bases and J 7 bases, leaving 15 bases between the germline ends. In germline, CDR1 is MGHDK, CDR2 SYGVNS. The CDR3: CASSSPGLSNIQYF. CDR3 nucleotide sequence: TGTGCCAGCAGTTCCCCGGGACTGAGCAACATTCAGTACTTC. Variable domain in full (rest from reference TRBV25-1 and TRBJ2-4): EADIYQTPRYLVIGTGKKITLECSQTMGHDKMYWYQQDPGMELHLIHYSYGVNSTEKGDLSSESTVSRIRTEHFPLTLESARPSHTSQYLCASSSPGLSNIQYFGAGTRLSVL.

J is TRBJ2-1 and V is TRBV5-6, with D hard to call. Trimming stripped 1 base from V and 4 bases from J, with 9 bases between. There are 14 residues in the CDR3. The germline V gene has CDR1 SGHDT and CDR2 YYEEEE. CDR3: CASSLLLLYNEQFF. The CDR3 DNA reads as TGTGCCAGCAGCTTGCTTCTCCTTTACAATGAGCAGTTCTTC.

The rearrangement uses TRBV19 and TRBJ2-7, with D perhaps TRBD2 (6 bases). Germline V gene lookup returns CDR1 LNHDA and CDR2 SQIVND (reference sequence). The CDR3 is made up of 13 amino acids. Trimming cost V 7 bases and J 2 bases, with 12 bases left between them. CDR3 region: CASKGSGPYEQYF. The CDR3 DNA reads as TGTGCCAGTAAGGGGAGCGGGCCCTACGAGCAGTACTTC.

The gene calls are TRBV6-5 and TRBJ2-3; D remains ambiguous. Germline lookup yields CDR1 MNHEY and CDR2 SVGAGI. The CDR3 consists of 14 residues. Trimming removed 6 bases from V and 4 bases from J, with 14 bases in between. The CDR3 is CASRYGFRSDTQYF. The CDR3 DNA reads TGTGCCAGCAGATACGGGTTTCGCTCAGATACGCAGTATTTT.

The rearrangement links TRBV5-1 to TRBJ2-5; a weak D match, TRBD2 (6 bases). The CDR3 is made up of 15 amino acids. V was cut by 0 bases and J by 4 bases, with 13 bases left in between. Per germline, CDR1 SGHRS and CDR2 YFSETQ. CDR3 in amino acids: CASSLASGEVETQYF. In nucleotides, the CDR3 is TGCGCCAGCAGCTTGGCTTCGGGGGAGGTAGAGACCCAGTACTTC.

The chain combines TRBV9 with TRBJ1-3; D not certain. Trimming shortened V by 2 bases and J by 0 bases, and 15 bases separated the two germline ends. This CDR3 is 17 amino acids long. Germline CDR1 reads SGDLS; CDR2 reads YYNGEE. The CDR3: CASSVIGSASSGNTIYF. The CDR3 DNA reads TGTGCCAGCAGCGTCATAGGCAGCGCCAGCTCTGGAAACACCATATATTTT.